These 14 T cell receptor beta chains share one sample of origin, sequenced in a study of T cells expressing NK-cell markers. Using the 5' RACE reads, TCRdb records one entry per CDR3 protein without DNA. This listing includes 400,000 to 500,000 distinct CDR3 sequences. Sequencing used blood T cells: a sorted CD56 or NKG2C T cell subset, CD4+ or CD8+ T cells, or bulk PBMC T cells (not recorded which). These receptor sequences come from a woman between 18 and 69 years old in good health.

The chain is built from TRBV6-5 and TRBJ2-1; no DNA is available, so the TRBD1 call from TCRdb remains unchecked. Per germline, CDR1 MNHEY and CDR2 SVGAGI. The CDR3 spans 13 residues. CDR3 region: CASSSGEAGEQFF.

This chain connects TRBV9 to TRBJ2-3. The CDR3 loop spans 16 amino acids. Germline V gives CDR1 SGDLS, CDR2 YYNGEE. The CDR3 sequence is CASSPSWKESTDTQYF.

V is TRBV5-4 and J is TRBJ1-1; TCRdb outputs TRBD1, but without DNA this stays unchecked. Germline CDR1 and CDR2: SGHNT and YYREEE (reference sequence). This CDR3 contains 12 residues. The CDR3 sequence: CASSPGTAEAFF. Based on the CDR3 plus reference TRBV5-4 and TRBJ1-1, the full variable domain is ETGVTQSPTHLIKTRGQQVTLRCSSQSGHNTVSWYQQALGQGPQFIFQYYREEENGRGNFPPRFSGLQFPNYSSELNVNALELDDSALYLCASSPGTAEAFFGQGTRLTVV.

The CDR3 sequence is CASSLAGGPSREQYF. The rearrangement links TRBV5-6 to TRBJ2-7; TCRdb lists TRBD2, though no DNA is available to test this call. Germline CDR1 reads SGHDT; CDR2 reads YYEEEE. CDR3 length: 15 residues.

The chain is built from TRBV30 and TRBJ1-2. The germline CDR1 and CDR2 sequences are GTSNPN and SVGIG (reference sequence). This CDR3 is 12 amino acids long. This chain's CDR3 is CAWSTKIYGYTF.

The chain carries TRBV9 and TRBJ2-7. The CDR3 consists of 13 residues. Per germline, CDR1 SGDLS and CDR2 YYNGEE. The CDR3 sequence: CASSSEGPYEQYF. The full variable domain, its missing parts supplied by reference TRBV9 and TRBJ2-7, is DSGVTQTPKHLITATGQRVTLRCSPRSGDLSVYWYQQSLDQGLQFLIQYYNGEERAKGNILERFSAQQFPDLHSELNLSSLELGDSALYFCASSSEGPYEQYFGPGTRLTVT.

The chain couples TRBV6-6 to TRBJ2-5. Per the germline V gene, CDR1 is MNHNY and CDR2 is SVGAGI (reference sequence). This CDR3 is 12 amino acids long. The CDR3 loop reads CASSTLRETQYF.

This rearrangement joins TRBV2 to TRBJ2-1; checking the TCRdb D call of TRBD2 is not possible without DNA. This CDR3 spans 14 amino acids. Germline lookup yields CDR1 SNHLY and CDR2 FYNNEI. The CDR3 loop is CASNRGGGYNEQFF.

The CDR3 loop reads CASSLSPSVYSNQPQHF. The rearrangement joins TRBV11-1 to TRBJ1-5. Germline assignment: CDR1 SGHAT and CDR2 FQDESV (reference sequence). The CDR3 runs 17 residues.

The V gene is TRBV5-1, the J gene TRBJ1-4; as DNA is missing, the TRBD1 call by TCRdb cannot be tested. The CDR3 runs to 13 residues. Per the germline V gene, CDR1 is SGHRS and CDR2 is YFSETQ. The CDR3 loop is CASGEGQTEKLFF.

This chain connects TRBV14 to TRBJ1-2; TCRdb's assignment of TRBD1 cannot be checked, as there is no DNA. CDR3 length: 15 residues. Germline assignment: CDR1 SGHDN and CDR2 FVKESK. The CDR3 loop is CASSPTGGWSSGYTF. Full variable domain (outside the CDR3, taken from reference TRBV14 and TRBJ1-2): EAGVTQFPSHSVIEKGQTVTLRCDPISGHDNLYWYRRVMGKEIKFLLHFVKESKQDESGMPNNRFLAERTGGTYSTLKVQPAELEDSGVYFCASSPTGGWSSGYTFGSGTRLTVV.

The J gene is TRBJ2-1, the V gene TRBV20-1; TCRdb gives TRBD2 as the D gene, but with no DNA this cannot be confirmed. The CDR3 is 17 residues long. Per the germline V gene, CDR1 is DFQATT and CDR2 is SNEGSKA (reference sequence). CDR3 residues: CSATTSGGSNSYNEQFF.

This sequence joins TRBV12-3 or TRBV12-4 and TRBJ2-3; TCRdb gives TRBD1 as the D gene, but with no DNA this cannot be confirmed. The CDR3 length is 14 residues. The CDR3 region is CASSPGLTADTQYF.

V and J are TRBV9 and TRBJ1-1; the TCRdb call, TRBD1, lacks DNA for checking. Germline CDR1 is SGDLS and CDR2 is YYNGEE. There are 13 residues in the CDR3. The CDR3 loop reads CASGQGPNTEAFF.